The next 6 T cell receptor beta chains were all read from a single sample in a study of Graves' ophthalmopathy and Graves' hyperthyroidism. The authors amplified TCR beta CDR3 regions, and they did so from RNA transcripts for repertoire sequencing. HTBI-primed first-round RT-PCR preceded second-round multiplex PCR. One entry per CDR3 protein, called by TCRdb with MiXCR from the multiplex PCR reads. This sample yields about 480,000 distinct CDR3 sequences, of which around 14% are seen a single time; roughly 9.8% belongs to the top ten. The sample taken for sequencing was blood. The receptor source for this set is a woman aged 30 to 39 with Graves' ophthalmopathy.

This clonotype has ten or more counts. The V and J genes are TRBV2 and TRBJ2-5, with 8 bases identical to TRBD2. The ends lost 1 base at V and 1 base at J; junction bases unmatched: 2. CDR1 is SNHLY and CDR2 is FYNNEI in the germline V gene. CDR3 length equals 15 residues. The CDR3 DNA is TGTGCCAGCAGTGAAGAAGCGGGGGCCCAAGAGACCCAGTACTTC. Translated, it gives CASSEEAGAQETQYF.

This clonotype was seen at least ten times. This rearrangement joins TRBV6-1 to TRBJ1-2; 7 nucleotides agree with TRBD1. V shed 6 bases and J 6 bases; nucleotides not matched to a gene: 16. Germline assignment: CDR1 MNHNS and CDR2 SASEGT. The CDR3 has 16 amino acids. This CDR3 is CASSRPKTGKKDGYTF. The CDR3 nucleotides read TGTGCCAGCAGCCGCCCAAAGACAGGGAAGAAGGATGGCTACACCTTC.

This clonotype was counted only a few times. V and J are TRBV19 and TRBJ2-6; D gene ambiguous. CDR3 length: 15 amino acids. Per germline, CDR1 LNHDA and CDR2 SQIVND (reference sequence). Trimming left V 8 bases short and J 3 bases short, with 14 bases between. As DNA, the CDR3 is TGTGCCAGTGCCCTCCCCGGCGATGGGGCCAACGTCCTGACTTTC. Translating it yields CASALPGDGANVLTF.

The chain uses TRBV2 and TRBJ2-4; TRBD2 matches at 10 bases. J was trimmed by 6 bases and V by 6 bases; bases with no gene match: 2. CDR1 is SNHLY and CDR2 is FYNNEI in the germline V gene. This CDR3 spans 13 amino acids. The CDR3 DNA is TGTGCCAGCAGACTAGCGGGAACAAACATTCAGTACTTC. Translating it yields CASRLAGTNIQYF.

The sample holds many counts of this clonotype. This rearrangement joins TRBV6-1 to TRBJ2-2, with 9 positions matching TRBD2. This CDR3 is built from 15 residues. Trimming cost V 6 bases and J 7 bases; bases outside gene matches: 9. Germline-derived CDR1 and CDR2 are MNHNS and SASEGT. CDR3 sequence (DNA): TGTGCCAGCAGCAAGCGGGGGGCCCCCCACGGGGAGCTGTTTTTT. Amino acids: CASSKRGAPHGELFF.

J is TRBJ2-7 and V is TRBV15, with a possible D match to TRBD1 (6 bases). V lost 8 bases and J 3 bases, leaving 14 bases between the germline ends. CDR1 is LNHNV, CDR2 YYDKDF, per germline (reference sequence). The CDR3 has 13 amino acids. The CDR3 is CATCGRQVYEQYV. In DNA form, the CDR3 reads TGTGCCACCTGCGGCAGACAGGTCTACGAGCAGTACGTC.